One sample yielded the 14 T cell receptor beta chains listed below, sequenced in a study of identical twins. A single record per CDR3 protein comes from TCRdb applying MiXCR to the 5' RACE reads. The sample has 1.5 million to 2 million distinct CDR3 sequences, about 30% seen once; the top ten hold approximately 0.29%. Sample: cord blood. The receptors stem from a newborn girl in good health.

The chain employs TRBV4-2 and TRBJ1-6; 10 bases map to TRBD1. The CDR3 covers 15 residues. The V and J ends lost 8 bases and 7 bases, in that order; junction bases with no gene match: 8. Germline CDR1 LGHNA, CDR2 YNFKEQ. In DNA, the CDR3 is TGTGCCAGCTCGTATAGGGGACAGGGGAATTCACCCCTCCACTTT. It yields the protein CASSYRGQGNSPLHF.

This clonotype occurred a few times. The V and J genes are TRBV20-1 and TRBJ2-1; 10 nucleotides match TRBD1. CDR1 is DFQATT and CDR2 is SNEGSKA in the germline V gene (reference sequence). The V gene end was trimmed by 5 bases and the J gene end by 10 bases; junction bases not matched to a gene: 8. This CDR3 is built from 13 residues. The CDR3 coding sequence is TGCAGTGCTTGGGACAGGGGTCAAGGCGAGCAGTTCTTC. It is translated as CSAWDRGQGEQFF.

The chain combines TRBV6-1 with TRBJ1-2; perhaps TRBD1 as D (5 bases). Germline V lookup: CDR1 MNHNS, CDR2 SASEGT. V was clipped by 7 bases and J by 4 bases, with 19 bases between them. CDR3 length equals 15 residues. This CDR3 is CASTPHRDLIYGYTF. In DNA form, the CDR3 reads TGTGCCAGCACGCCTCACCGGGACTTAATCTATGGCTACACCTTC.

This clonotype was detected only a few times. The V gene is TRBV7-9, the J gene TRBJ2-7; D is undetermined. The CDR3 sequence is 13 residues long. Germline-derived CDR1 and CDR2 are SEHNR and FQNEAQ (reference sequence). With 3 bases removed from V and 1 base from J, the gap between germline ends came to 7 bases. CDR3 protein: CASSFWNSYEQYF. The CDR3 nucleotides read TGTGCCAGCAGCTTCTGGAATTCCTACGAGCAGTACTTC.

This clonotype was detected a few times. This chain joins TRBV6-1 and TRBJ2-7, with 11 nucleotides matching TRBD2. CDR3 length equals 15 residues. Germline V gives CDR1 MNHNS, CDR2 SASEGT. Unmatched junction bases numbered 4, after V lost 4 bases and J lost 2 bases. The DNA for the CDR3 is TGTGCCAGCAGTGGAGGGACTAGCGGAACCTACGAGCAGTACTTC. Translated, it gives CASSGGTSGTYEQYF.

This clonotype occurred a few times. This chain uses TRBV6-1 with TRBJ2-5; tentatively, D is TRBD1 (6 bases). The V gene's germline CDR1 is MNHNS and CDR2 SASEGT. V gave up 8 bases and J gave up 5 bases, with 24 bases separating them. This CDR3 is 16 amino acids long. CDR3 in amino acids: CASAPGTKKGWETQYF. The CDR3, as DNA: TGTGCCAGCGCACCCGGGACAAAGAAAGGATGGGAGACCCAGTACTTC.

This chain uses TRBV7-2 with TRBJ2-7; TRBD2 aligns across 9 bases. The CDR3 extends over 19 amino acids. Germline values: CDR1 SGHTA, CDR2 FQGNSA. V lost 1 base, J lost 4 bases, and 17 bases stayed unmatched. This CDR3 reads CASSLVASVRLAGFYEQYF. The CDR3 nucleotides are TGTGCCAGCAGCTTAGTGGCCTCGGTGCGGCTAGCGGGGTTTTACGAGCAGTACTTC.

This chain connects TRBV3-1 to TRBJ2-7; 11 nucleotides agree with TRBD2. This CDR3 region has 16 residues. Per germline, CDR1 LGHDT and CDR2 YNNKEL (reference sequence). With V trimmed by 0 bases and J by 3 bases, 4 bases remained unmatched. CDR3 sequence reads: CASSQDTSGSVYEQYF. The DNA of the CDR3 is TGTGCCAGCAGCCAAGACACTAGCGGGAGTGTCTACGAGCAGTACTTC.

This rearrangement joins TRBV12-3 or TRBV12-4 to TRBJ2-1; 7 nucleotides match TRBD2. The trim removed 7 bases at V and 3 bases at J, leaving 9 bases unmatched. This CDR3 spans 15 amino acids. The chain's CDR3 is CASISLRGGYNEQFF. The CDR3 nucleotides are TGTGCCAGCATATCCCTCCGCGGGGGCTACAATGAGCAGTTCTTC.

The V call is TRBV20-1, the J call TRBJ2-5; 10 bases fit TRBD1. The CDR3 is 14 residues long. Germline V gene data show CDR1 as DFQATT and CDR2 as SNEGSKA (reference sequence). V was clipped by 4 bases and J by 6 bases; unmatched bases: 8. The CDR3 DNA sequence: TGCAGTGCTACCGACAGGGGGCGCATGCAGACCCAGTACTTC. It codes for CSATDRGRMQTQYF.

The chain links TRBV6-2 or TRBV6-3 to TRBJ2-7; D gene uncertain. The CDR3 totals 13 residues. Per germline, CDR1 MNHEY and CDR2 SVGEGT. With 4 bases removed from V and 3 bases from J, the gap between germline ends came to 10 bases. CDR3 sequence: CASSFGPFYEQYF. The DNA for the CDR3 is TGTGCCAGCAGTTTTGGCCCGTTCTACGAGCAGTACTTC.

The rearrangement joins TRBV20-1 to TRBJ2-1, with D perhaps TRBD2 (5 bases). CDR1 is DFQATT, CDR2 SNEGSKA, per germline (reference sequence). Trimming pared 0 bases from V and 2 bases from J, leaving 11 bases between. This CDR3 contains 15 residues. The CDR3 bases are TGCAGTGCTAGAGATTCCGGGGTGACCTACAATGAGCAGTTCTTC. This gives the protein CSARDSGVTYNEQFF.

This clonotype occurred a few times. The chain combines TRBV12-3 or TRBV12-4 with TRBJ2-1, with 8 bases lining up with TRBD2. V gave up 7 bases and J gave up 5 bases; unmatched junction bases: 7. This CDR3 has 14 amino acids. The CDR3 region is CASIHSGGNNEQFF. CDR3 DNA sequence: TGTGCCAGCATCCATTCGGGAGGGAACAATGAGCAGTTCTTC.

The V gene is TRBV6-6, the J gene TRBJ2-7; 9 bases map to TRBD2. Germline assignment: CDR1 MNHNY and CDR2 SVGAGI (reference sequence). The CDR3 is 15 residues long. The V segment lost 6 bases and the J segment 2 bases; nucleotides outside the gene matches: 8. As DNA, the CDR3 is TGTGCCAGCAGCATTACTAGCGGGCCTACCTACGAGCAGTACTTC. This sequence encodes CASSITSGPTYEQYF.